This TCR beta chain was captured in a study of blood T cell repertoires in COVID-19. Study at large: Sample material is recorded as cDNA or gDNA derived from T cells, B-cell-depleted T cells, or PBMCs.

The CDR3 runs 14 residues. Between the trimmed V and J ends, which lost 1 base and 8 bases, there was a span of 10 bases. CDR1 is SGHNT and CDR2 is YYREEE in the germline V gene (reference sequence). Authors' analysis steps: Estimation of nucleated cell counts was performed using reference gene primer amplification. Produced via immunoSEQ multiplex PCR; TCRdb's table is partial and in-frame only. The DNA was the basis for D and trimming; V, J and clone size are from that table. The profile shows around 170,000 clones, approximately 84% of them singletons. The study drew participants aged about 18 to 89 years from about two dozen US areas. Cohort 3 donors were reported recovered after two negative PCRs, clearance, or symptom resolution.

The material sequenced was PBMCs or T cells enriched from blood (not recorded which). The source is a man aged 50 to 59 who had recovered from COVID-19. V usage is TRBV5-4 and J usage is TRBJ1-6, with TRBD1 as a possible D gene (6 bases). The CDR3 nucleotides read TGTGCCAGCAGCTTGTCAGGGGCTCATTCACCCCTCCACTTT. Encoded protein: CASSLSGAHSPLHF.